These T cell receptor beta chains were read from a single sample in a study of blood T cells in healthy people across ages. TCRdb reprocessed the 5' RACE reads with MiXCR, giving one entry per CDR3 protein. The table shows 600,000 to 1,000,000 distinct CDR3 sequences, with 55% to 75% occurring only once. The sequenced sample was blood. The source is a man aged 25 to 40 in good health. Both conserved end residues are part of each CDR3. A D gene is named only where the DNA matches it firmly. Clone sizes are given selectively: once, few, many, or a class where the clone is expanded.

>TRBD2|TRBV4-3|.|TRBJ2-1
CASSVGGRTHEQFF
TGCGCCAGCAGCGTAGGCGGGAGGACACATGAGCAGTTCTTC
>.|TRBV7-2|.|TRBJ2-5
CASSPSGGLWETQYF
TGTGCCAGCAGCCCCAGTGGGGGGTTATGGGAGACCCAGTACTTC
>TRBD1|TRBV3-1|few|TRBJ2-5
CASSQPGTGKETQYF
TGTGCCAGCAGCCAACCCGGGACAGGGAAAGAGACCCAGTACTTC
>.|TRBV28|few|TRBJ1-2
CASSLSGSGYTF
TGTGCCAGCAGTTTATCCGGGAGTGGCTACACCTTC
>.|TRBV6-1|.|TRBJ1-6
CASTTESSYNSPLHF
TGTGCCAGCACCACAGAGAGCTCCTATAATTCACCCCTCCACTTT
>TRBD1|TRBV4-3|few|TRBJ2-7
CASSQDLAQGSSEQYF
TGCGCCAGCAGCCAAGATCTCGCACAGGGGTCGAGCGAGCAGTACTTC
>.|TRBV20-1|.|TRBJ2-1
CSASPLPRLGYNEQFF
TGCAGTGCGAGCCCCCTCCCGAGACTAGGGTACAATGAGCAGTTCTTC
>.|TRBV30|.|TRBJ2-7
CAWSTIAYEQYF
TGTGCCTGGAGTACGATCGCCTACGAGCAGTACTTC
>.|TRBV7-2|few|TRBJ2-7
CASSLLQGKEYEQYF
TGTGCCAGCAGCTTACTACAGGGTAAGGAGTACGAGCAGTACTTC
>TRBD1|TRBV29-1|.|TRBJ1-1
CSVVPTGDSDTEAFF
TGCAGCGTAGTACCGACAGGGGATTCGGACACTGAAGCTTTCTTT
>.|TRBV6-2/TRBV6-3|once|TRBJ2-5
CASRGTNRETQYF
TGTGCCAGCCGAGGTACTAATCGGGAGACCCAGTACTTC
>.|TRBV27|few|TRBJ2-1
CASSLRPRDNEQFF
TGTGCCAGCAGTTTGCGGCCCCGCGACAATGAGCAGTTCTTC
>.|TRBV14|.|TRBJ1-1
CASSQRVALDAFF
TGTGCCAGCAGCCAAAGGGTGGCACTGGATGCTTTCTTT
>.|TRBV12-3/TRBV12-4|.|TRBJ1-2
CASSLGAMKRGYTF
TGTGCCAGCAGTTTAGGGGCCATGAAAAGGGGCTACACCTTC
>TRBD2|TRBV20-1|.|TRBJ2-5
CSASPFPGTSGRGSSRTQYF
TGCAGTGCTAGCCCCTTCCCCGGGACTAGCGGGAGAGGGTCCAGTAGGACCCAGTACTTC
>.|TRBV20-1|.|TRBJ2-7
CSATTGLIYEQYF
TGCAGTGCTACGACAGGCCTAATCTACGAGCAGTACTTC
>.|TRBV29-1|many|TRBJ2-5
CSGGSLGGETQYF
TGCAGCGGGGGGAGCTTGGGTGGAGAGACCCAGTACTTC
>.|TRBV5-1|.|TRBJ2-2
CASTQGVSTGELFF
TGCGCCAGCACCCAGGGTGTCTCCACCGGGGAGCTGTTTTTT
>.|TRBV18|.|TRBJ1-1
CASAAGFMNTEAFF
TGTGCCAGCGCGGCGGGTTTCATGAACACTGAAGCTTTCTTT
>TRBD1|TRBV9|few|TRBJ2-7
CASSQGQLSYEQYF
TGTGCCAGCAGCCAGGGACAGCTCTCCTACGAGCAGTACTTC
>TRBD2|TRBV6-5|.|TRBJ2-7
CASIRTSGPYEQYF
TGTGCCAGCATCAGGACTAGCGGCCCCTACGAGCAGTACTTC
>.|TRBV20-1|.|TRBJ2-7
CSVEDRRRPYEQYF
TGCAGTGTCGAGGACAGACGAAGACCCTACGAGCAGTACTTC
>.|TRBV6-1|.|TRBJ1-5
CASSVTGTPRQHF
TGTGCCAGCAGTGTTACAGGGACCCCGCGTCAGCATTTT
>.|TRBV29-1|.|TRBJ2-7
CIVDSGGTPYF
TGCATCGTTGATTCAGGAGGGACTCCGTACTTC
>.|TRBV7-9|.|TRBJ2-5
CASSLGSGTQYF
TGTGCCAGCAGCTTAGGTTCAGGGACCCAGTACTTC
>.|TRBV12-3/TRBV12-4|.|TRBJ1-1
CAGGRGTEAFF
TGTGCCGGCGGGCGAGGCACTGAAGCTTTCTTT
>.|TRBV20-1|.|TRBJ1-2
CSAHRANYGYTF
TGCAGTGCTCACAGGGCTAACTATGGCTACACCTTC
>.|TRBV11-2|.|TRBJ2-5
CASSRGRTQYF
TGTGCCAGCAGCCGGGGGAGGACCCAGTACTTC
>TRBD2|TRBV12-3/TRBV12-4|.|TRBJ2-3
CASSRLAGGLDTQYF
TGTGCCAGCAGTCGACTAGCGGGGGGTTTAGATACGCAGTATTTT
>TRBD2|TRBV9|.|TRBJ2-1
CASSAPGGHYNEQFF
TGTGCCAGCAGCGCCCCGGGGGGGCACTACAATGAGCAGTTCTTC
>.|TRBV6-1|.|TRBJ1-5
CASSKGHQPQHF
TGTGCCAGCAGTAAAGGGCACCAGCCCCAGCATTTT
>.|TRBV29-1|.|TRBJ2-1
CSVDESGARNEQFF
TGCAGCGTCGACGAGTCGGGAGCACGGAATGAGCAGTTCTTC
>.|TRBV29-1|.|TRBJ2-5
CSVDGASRGETQYF
TGCAGCGTTGATGGTGCGAGCAGGGGAGAGACCCAGTACTTC
>.|TRBV3-1|.|TRBJ1-2
CASSQAGRTGYGYTF
TGTGCCAGCAGCCAAGCGGGACGGACTGGGTATGGCTACACCTTC
>.|TRBV27|.|TRBJ1-5
CASSPLTISNQPQHF
TGTGCCAGCAGTCCGCTTACAATTAGCAATCAGCCCCAGCATTTT
>.|TRBV7-9|.|TRBJ2-7
CASSRDVGGVEQYF
TGTGCCAGCAGCCGGGACGTGGGGGGCGTCGAGCAGTACTTC
>.|TRBV7-2|once|TRBJ1-2
CASSSDSSNYGYTF
TGTGCCAGCAGCTCCGACAGTTCTAACTATGGCTACACCTTC
>.|TRBV29-1|.|TRBJ2-7
CSVELDYEQYF
TGCAGCGTTGAATTAGACTACGAGCAGTACTTC
>.|TRBV11-2|.|TRBJ1-5
CASSLGPTAQPQHF
TGTGCCAGCAGCTTGGGCCCCACGGCCCAGCCCCAGCATTTT
>TRBD1|TRBV7-2|few|TRBJ2-5
CASSKQGTNQETQYF
TGTGCCAGCAGCAAACAGGGGACCAACCAAGAGACCCAGTACTTC
>.|TRBV2|.|TRBJ1-5
CASSEPLAGQPQHF
TGTGCCAGCAGTGAACCACTAGCGGGTCAGCCCCAGCATTTT
>TRBD1|TRBV7-2|.|TRBJ2-7
CASSPGTAFSYEQYF
TGTGCCAGCAGCCCCGGGACAGCGTTTTCCTACGAGCAGTACTTC
>.|TRBV25-1|.|TRBJ1-2
CASSDPRDPGNYGYTF
TGTGCCAGCAGTGACCCCCGCGATCCTGGAAACTATGGCTACACCTTC
>TRBD2|TRBV7-7|.|TRBJ2-7
CASSGALKEQYF
TGTGCTAGCAGCGGGGCCCTTAAGGAGCAGTACTTC
>.|TRBV5-1|.|TRBJ2-5
CASSLLGMETQYF
TGCGCCAGCAGCTTGTTAGGGATGGAGACCCAGTACTTC
>TRBD1|TRBV29-1|few|TRBJ1-4
CSVTGEGAEKLFF
TGCAGCGTGACAGGGGAAGGCGCTGAAAAACTGTTTTTT
>.|TRBV6-5|.|TRBJ2-3
CASSYLAYGTDTQYF
TGTGCCAGCAGTTACCTAGCATACGGCACAGATACGCAGTATTTT
>TRBD1|TRBV12-3/TRBV12-4|.|TRBJ2-6
CASGGQGGSGANVLTF
TGTGCCAGCGGGGGACAGGGAGGCTCTGGGGCCAACGTCCTGACTTTC
>.|TRBV5-6|once|TRBJ1-2
CASSLTPGTLDGYTF
TGTGCCAGCAGCCTAACCCCCGGGACATTGGATGGCTACACCTTC
>.|TRBV6-2/TRBV6-3|few|TRBJ2-5
CASSQTQETQYF
TGTGCCAGCAGCCAAACGCAAGAGACCCAGTACTTC
>.|TRBV6-5|.|TRBJ2-1
CASKVGIGDEQFF
TGTGCCAGCAAGGTGGGGATAGGCGATGAGCAGTTCTTC
>.|TRBV20-1|.|TRBJ1-4
CSAVTDQNEKLFF
TGCAGTGCCGTGACAGACCAAAATGAAAAACTGTTTTTT
>TRBD2|TRBV20-1|few|TRBJ2-5
CSFTGLARCWETQYF
TGCAGTTTCACAGGACTAGCGAGGTGTTGGGAGACCCAGTACTTC
>TRBD2|TRBV11-2|.|TRBJ2-7
CASSLIGGALNEQYF
TGTGCCAGCAGCTTGATCGGGGGGGCCCTCAATGAGCAGTACTTC
>TRBD1|TRBV9|.|TRBJ2-5
CASSPTGTGGRSTQYF
TGTGCCAGCAGCCCAACGGGGACAGGGGGAAGATCGACCCAGTACTTC
>TRBD2|TRBV20-1|.|TRBJ2-3
CSAATTAGGGTQYF
TGCAGTGCTGCTACAACTGCGGGGGGGGGTACGCAGTATTTT
>.|TRBV20-1|.|TRBJ2-1
CSAIKTGWEQFF
TGCAGTGCTATCAAAACAGGGTGGGAGCAGTTCTTC